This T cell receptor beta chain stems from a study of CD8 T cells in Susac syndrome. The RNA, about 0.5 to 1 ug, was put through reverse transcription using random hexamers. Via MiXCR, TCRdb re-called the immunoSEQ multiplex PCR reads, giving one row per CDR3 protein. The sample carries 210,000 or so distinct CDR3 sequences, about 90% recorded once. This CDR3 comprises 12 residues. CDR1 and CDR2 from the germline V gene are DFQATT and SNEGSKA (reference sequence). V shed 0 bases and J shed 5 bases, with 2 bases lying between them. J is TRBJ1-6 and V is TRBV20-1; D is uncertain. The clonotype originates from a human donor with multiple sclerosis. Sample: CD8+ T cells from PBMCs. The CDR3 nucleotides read TGCAGTGCTAGAGACCATAATTCACCCCTCCACTTT. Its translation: CSARDHNSPLHF.